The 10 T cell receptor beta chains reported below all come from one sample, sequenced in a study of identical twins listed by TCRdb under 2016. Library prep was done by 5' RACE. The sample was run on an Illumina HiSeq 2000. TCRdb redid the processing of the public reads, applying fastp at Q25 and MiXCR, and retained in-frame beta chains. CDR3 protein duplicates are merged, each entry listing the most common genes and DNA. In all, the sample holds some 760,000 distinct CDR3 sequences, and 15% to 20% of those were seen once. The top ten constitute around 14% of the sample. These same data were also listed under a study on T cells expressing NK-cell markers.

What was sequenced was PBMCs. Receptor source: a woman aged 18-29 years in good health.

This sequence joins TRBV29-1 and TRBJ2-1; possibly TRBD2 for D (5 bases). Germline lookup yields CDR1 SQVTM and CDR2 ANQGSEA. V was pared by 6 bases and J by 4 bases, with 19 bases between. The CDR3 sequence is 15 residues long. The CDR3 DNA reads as TGCAGCGTCCCCTTCCCGAGGGCGCGATACAATGAGCAGTTCTTC. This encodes CSVPFPRARYNEQFF.

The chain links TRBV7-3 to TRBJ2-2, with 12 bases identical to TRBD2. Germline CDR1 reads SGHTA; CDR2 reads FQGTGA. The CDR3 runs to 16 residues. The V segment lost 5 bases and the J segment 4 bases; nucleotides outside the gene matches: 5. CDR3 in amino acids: CASSPGLAGFTGELFF. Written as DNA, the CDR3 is TGTGCCAGCAGCCCTGGACTAGCGGGGTTCACCGGGGAGCTGTTTTTT.

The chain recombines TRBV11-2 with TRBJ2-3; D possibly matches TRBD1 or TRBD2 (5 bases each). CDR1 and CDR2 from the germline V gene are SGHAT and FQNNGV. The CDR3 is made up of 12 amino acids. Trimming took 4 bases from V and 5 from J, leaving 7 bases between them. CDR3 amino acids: CASSWDEDTQYF. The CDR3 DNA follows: TGTGCCAGCAGCTGGGACGAAGATACGCAGTATTTT. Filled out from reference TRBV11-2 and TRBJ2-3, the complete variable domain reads EAGVAQSPRYKIIEKRQSVAFWCNPISGHATLYWYQQILGQGPKLLIQFQNNGVVDDSQLPKDRFSAERLKGVDSTLKIQPAKLEDSAVYLCASSWDEDTQYFGPGTRLTVL.

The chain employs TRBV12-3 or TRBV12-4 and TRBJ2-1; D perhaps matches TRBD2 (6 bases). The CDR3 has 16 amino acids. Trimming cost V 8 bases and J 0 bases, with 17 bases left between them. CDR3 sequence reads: CASSVIFGGSYNEQFF. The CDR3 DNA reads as TGTGCCAGCTCCGTGATCTTCGGGGGCTCCTACAATGAGCAGTTCTTC.

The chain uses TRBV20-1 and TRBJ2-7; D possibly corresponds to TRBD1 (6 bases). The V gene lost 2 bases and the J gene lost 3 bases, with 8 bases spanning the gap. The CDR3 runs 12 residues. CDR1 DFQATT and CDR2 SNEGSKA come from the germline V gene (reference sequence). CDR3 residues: CSARQGYYEQYF. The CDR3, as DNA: TGCAGTGCTAGACAGGGGTACTACGAGCAGTACTTC.

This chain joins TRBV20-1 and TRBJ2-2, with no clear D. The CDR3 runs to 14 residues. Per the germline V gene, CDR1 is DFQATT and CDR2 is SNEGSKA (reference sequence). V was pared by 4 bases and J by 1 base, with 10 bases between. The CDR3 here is CSAKQEGNTGELFF. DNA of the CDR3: TGCAGTGCTAAGCAAGAAGGGAACACCGGGGAGCTGTTTTTT.

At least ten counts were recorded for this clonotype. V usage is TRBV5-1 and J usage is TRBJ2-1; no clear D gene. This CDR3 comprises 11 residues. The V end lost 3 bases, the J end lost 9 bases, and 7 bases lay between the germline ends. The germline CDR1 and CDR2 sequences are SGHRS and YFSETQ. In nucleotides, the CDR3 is TGCGCCAGCAGCTATCAGGTTGAGCAGTTCTTC. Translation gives CASSYQVEQFF.

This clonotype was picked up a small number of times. CDR3 sequence reads: CASSHANEQFF. In DNA form, the CDR3 reads TGCGCCAGCAGCCACGCCAATGAGCAGTTCTTC. The J gene is TRBJ2-1, the V gene TRBV5-1; D remains ambiguous. The CDR3 runs 11 residues. Trimming took off 4 bases at V and 6 bases at J, with 5 bases between the two ends. Germline CDR1 is SGHRS and CDR2 is YFSETQ.

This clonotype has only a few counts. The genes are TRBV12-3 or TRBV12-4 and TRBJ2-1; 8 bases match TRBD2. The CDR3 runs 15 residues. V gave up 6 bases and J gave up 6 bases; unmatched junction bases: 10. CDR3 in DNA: TGTGCCAGCAGGCGCTCCCTAGCGGGCCGCAATGAGCAGTTCTTC. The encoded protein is CASRRSLAGRNEQFF.

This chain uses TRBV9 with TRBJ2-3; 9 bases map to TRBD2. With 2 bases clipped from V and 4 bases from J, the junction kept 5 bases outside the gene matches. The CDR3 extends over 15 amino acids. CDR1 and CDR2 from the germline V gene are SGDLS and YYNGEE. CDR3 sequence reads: CASSVDSGRADTQYF. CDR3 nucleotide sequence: TGTGCCAGCAGCGTCGATAGCGGGAGAGCAGATACGCAGTATTTT. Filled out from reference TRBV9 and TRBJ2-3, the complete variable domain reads DSGVTQTPKHLITATGQRVTLRCSPRSGDLSVYWYQQSLDQGLQFLIQYYNGEERAKGNILERFSAQQFPDLHSELNLSSLELGDSALYFCASSVDSGRADTQYFGPGTRLTVL.